This record looks at one TCR beta chain sequence and its context. Its target is unknown. TCRdb keeps only in-frame clones here, not all; method: immunoSEQ multiplex PCR. Seen here are under 95,000 clones, 85% to 95% observed once, and the top ten hold around 2.1%. These data belong to a study of cytomegalovirus exposure and HLA in healthy donors. While the first cohort had some 700 subjects, the donors belonged to the separate validation cohort of roughly 130 subjects. This CDR3 has 18 amino acids. The V segment lost 0 bases and the J segment 0 bases; nucleotides outside the gene matches: 8. The germline V gene encodes CDR1 LGHNA and CDR2 YSLEER. Study outcomes and limitations: For most TCR sequences rarity was the rule, although some public TCRs occurred in many donors. Associated with cytomegalovirus, according to the listing, were 150 to 200 TCR beta chains.

The chain is built from TRBV4-3 and TRBJ2-1, with 7 bases lining up with TRBD1. The source is a woman aged 18 to 35 in good health and CMV-seronegative. Sequencing input: PBMCs. The CDR3 loop is CASSQDFWQGDSYNEQFF. CDR3 in DNA: TGCGCCAGCAGCCAAGATTTTTGGCAGGGGGACTCCTACAATGAGCAGTTCTTC.